This TCR beta chain was documented in a study of PD-1 blockade in classical Hodgkin lymphoma. Assay: immunoSEQ multiplex PCR; the TCRdb copy retains only in-frame clones and omits some. The sample holds more than 90,000 clones, roughly 79% seen once. Remarks on this clone: The antigen is undetermined.

Relapses following autologous stem cell transplantation were seen in all patients, with brentuximab vedotin exposure varying. Study-wide results and limits: Diversity similar to that of newly diagnosed patients was seen at baseline in complete responders. Although disease activity or prior therapy may be involved, causes of the repertoire differences remain undefined.

The CDR3 is made up of 13 amino acids. Per germline, CDR1 SEHNR and CDR2 FQNEAQ (reference sequence). V was pared by 4 bases and J by 3 bases, with 4 bases between. Sequencing was performed on peripheral blood mononuclear cells (PBMCs), taken before the second cycle of nivolumab. The chain has TRBV7-9 and TRBJ2-6; D unresolved. This TCR came from a human donor with classical Hodgkin lymphoma. The CDR3 region is CASSWNGANVLTF. The CDR3 nucleotides are TGTGCCAGCAGCTGGAATGGGGCCAACGTCCTGACTTTC. Based on the CDR3 plus reference TRBV7-9 and TRBJ2-6, the full variable domain is DTGVSQNPRHKITKRGQNVTFRCDPISEHNRLYWYRQTLGQGPEFLTYFQNEAQLEKSRLLSDRFSAERPKGSFSTLEIQRTEQGDSAMYLCASSWNGANVLTFGAGSRLTVL.